This entry features one T cell receptor beta chain sequence. Its antigen is unidentified. This table comes from immunoSEQ multiplex PCR, and its TCRdb copy is limited to in-frame clones, with some not included. The repertoire includes hundreds of thousands of clones, about four fifths of them detected once, and around 7% sits in the top ten. The germline V gene encodes CDR1 LNHDA and CDR2 SQIVND (reference sequence). The CDR3 is 12 amino acids. Trimming shortened V by 6 bases and J by 8 bases, and 10 bases separated the two germline ends. This specimen belongs to a study of Ad26.COV2.S vaccination and SARS-CoV-2 variants. Whole-study findings and limits: Spike-specific TCR breadth ran higher among vaccine recipients than placebo recipients.

Treatment given: 15 to 20 received Ad26.COV2.S at low or high dose, single or two shots; 5 received placebo; per-sample allocation not given. Sampling occurred on day 63 after the first vaccine or placebo injection. This TCR was sampled from a person between 18 and 59 years old who received the Ad26.COV2.S COVID-19 vaccine or a placebo. The sample was peripheral blood, taken in a trial of Ad26.COV2.S vaccine versus placebo. V usage is TRBV19 and J usage is TRBJ1-4, with D hard to call. The CDR3 sequence: CASRSMTEKLFF. DNA of the CDR3: TGTGCCAGTAGGAGTATGACAGAAAAACTGTTTTTT.